Listed below are T cell receptor beta chains from one sample, sequenced in a study of T cell changes during pregnancy in multiple sclerosis. The data were produced by immunoSEQ multiplex PCR, yet TCRdb's version contains in-frame clones alone and is incomplete. This table has tens of thousands of clones, 92% appearing once. This specimen was peripheral blood, taken in the first trimester of pregnancy. Receptor source: a female donor in good health, enrolled as a control in a pregnancy study. CDR3s include the opening cysteine and the closing phenylalanine or tryptophan. The order of the fields is V gene, CDR3 protein.

TRBV6-7 CARRPGQGFSEQFF
TRBV13 CASSLMPGDNYNEQFF
TRBV27 CASSQRGGLNTGELFF
TRBV27 CASSFKLAGPEQFF
TRBV27 CASSLSGTPGEEQFF
TRBV15 CATSGAGGAYNEQFF
TRBV4-1 CASSSLGSETQYF
TRBV2 CASSDLMGAHTEAFF
TRBV28 CASSFWGGYEQYF
TRBV27 CASSPQPGMDTGELFF
TRBV19 CASSMVAALNEQFF
TRBV29-1 CSVDDIGEQFF
TRBV6-5 CASSNDRAGKLFF
TRBV5-4 CASRETGAETQYF
TRBV5-4 CASSLDPRAGLNTEAFF
TRBV21-1 CASSTPRWRPGNTIYF
TRBV2 CASSEAVETQYF
TRBV5-8 CASSGGRGTNEKLFF
TRBV27 CASSFYPPESYEQYF
TRBV5-1 CASSRTGGLNEQFF
TRBV10-3 CAISESQGTGNTIYF
TRBV6-1 CASSDFTGRDEQYF
TRBV6-6 CASSSLRGTQETQYF
TRBV2 CASSLYIIGGTDTQYF
TRBV5-6 CASSAQTGSTEAFF
TRBV5-1 CASSPIGTGQETQYF
TRBV5-1 CASSSDNYYEQYF
TRBV4-2 CASSQAGVVPDTQYF
TRBV2 CASSDRRGSTEAFF
TRBV2 CASSGTARSTIYF
TRBV7-8 CASSLYEGSYEQYF
TRBV2 CASSRTSGNTGELFF
TRBV18 CASSGGQGTNQPQHF
TRBV7-9 CASSLPAGPYNEQFF
TRBV5-5 CASSLFQHSNEKLFF
TRBV28 CASSARQGIPYNQPQHF
TRBV5-6 CASSATGYPDQETQYF
TRBV27 CASSLLLAGGPSEQFF
TRBV28 CASSPTGSSYEQYF
TRBV19 CASSTLGQGTGELFF
TRBV19 CASRAQGWKETQYF
TRBV19 CASSITGRGTGELFF
TRBV15 CATSGLPPDEQFF
TRBV7-8 CASSFRERAETQYF
TRBV6-5 CASSYSTRRGAGELFF
TRBV2 CASSTANYGYTF
TRBV29-1 CSVAWGLTDTQYF
TRBV4-1 CASSWQGSGANVLTF